Listed below are T cell receptor beta chains from one sample, sequenced in a study of immune cell composition in non-small cell lung cancer. Profiled with immunoSEQ multiplex PCR; TCRdb holds only in-frame clones, not every one. The sample includes about 6,000 clones, about 72% of them seen just once. The material sequenced was non-adjacent lung tissue. The receptors were sampled from a human donor with non-small cell lung cancer. CDR3s include the opening cysteine and the closing phenylalanine or tryptophan. Fields, in order: clone size, J gene, V gene, D gene, CDR3 protein, CDR3 DNA. A D gene is named only where the DNA matches it firmly. Clone size appears in some rows only: once, few, many, or a class for an expanded clone.

- TRBJ2-5 TRBV25-1 TRBD1 CASSVETGGWQTQYF TGTGCCAGCAGTGTAGAGACAGGGGGCTGGCAGACCCAGTACTTC
- TRBJ1-5 TRBV2 TRBD1 CASSRTGGSNQPQHF TGTGCCAGCAGTCGGACAGGTGGGAGCAATCAGCCCCAGCATTTT
- TRBJ2-7 TRBV2 TRBD1 CASSRGDRVTF TGTGCCAGCTCCAGAGGGGACAGGGTTACCTTC
- TRBJ2-6 TRBV6-6 - CASYSGANVLTF TGTGCCAGCTATAGTGGGGCCAACGTCCTGACTTTC
- TRBJ1-4 TRBV7-9 - CASSPRNSAQNEKLFF TGTGCCAGCAGCCCTCGTAACAGTGCCCAAAATGAAAAACTGTTTTTT
- TRBJ2-7 TRBV11-2 TRBD1 CASSPDRGAGYEQYF TGTGCCAGCAGCCCCGACAGGGGAGCTGGGTACGAGCAGTACTTC
- TRBJ2-2 TRBV5-1 - CASSLGVLANTGELFF TGCGCCAGCAGCCTAGGGGTCCTCGCGAACACCGGGGAGCTGTTTTTT
few TRBJ2-7 TRBV15 TRBD2 CATSNGLGHEQYF TGTGCCACCAGCAATGGACTAGGGCACGAGCAGTACTTC
- TRBJ2-2 TRBV18 TRBD2 CATPGTSGGNTGELFF TGTGCCACCCCCGGGACTAGCGGGGGGAACACCGGGGAGCTGTTTTTT
- TRBJ1-1 TRBV27 - CASSLTRNTEAFF TGTGCCAGCAGCCTTACGCGGAACACTGAAGCTTTCTTT
few TRBJ2-7 TRBV10-1 TRBD1 CASSRGTAEQYF TGCGCCAGCAGCCGAGGGACAGCCGAGCAGTACTTC
- TRBJ1-2 TRBV5-1 TRBD1 CASSRDRGNNYGYTF TGCGCCAGCAGCCGGGACAGGGGAAACAACTATGGCTACACCTTC
- TRBJ1-1 TRBV7-9 - CASSQKGGAAGAFF TGTGCCAGCAGCCAGAAGGGGGGGGCAGCTGGGGCTTTCTTT
- TRBJ1-5 TRBV2 - CASSEPNQPQHF TGTGCCAGCAGTGAACCTAATCAGCCCCAGCATTTT
- TRBJ1-4 TRBV4-2 - CASRRREGTNEKLFF TGTGCCAGCAGGCGTAGGGAGGGGACTAATGAAAAACTGTTTTTT
- TRBJ2-3 TRBV28 TRBD2 CASSLRGAGGDTQYF TGTGCCAGCAGTCTCCGAGGAGCGGGGGGGGATACGCAGTATTTT
- TRBJ1-1 TRBV19 TRBD1 CASNPGQGASEAFF TGTGCCAGCAACCCCGGACAGGGGGCTTCTGAAGCTTTCTTT
- TRBJ1-2 TRBV7-9 TRBD1 CASSIRDRGYDRGYTF TGTGCCAGCAGCATCCGGGACAGGGGCTATGACCGGGGCTACACCTTC
once TRBJ1-3 TRBV9 - CASSVGGSHSGNTIYF TGTGCCAGCAGCGTAGGAGGGTCCCACTCTGGAAACACCATATATTTT
- TRBJ1-1 TRBV7-8 TRBD1 CASTSRDRGFSGTEAFF TGTGCCAGCACCTCCCGGGACAGGGGGTTCTCCGGCACTGAAGCTTTCTTT
- TRBJ2-3 TRBV10-3 TRBD2 CAIKPSGGAVDTQYF TGTGCCATCAAACCTAGCGGGGGGGCGGTAGATACGCAGTATTTT
few TRBJ1-1 TRBV4-1 - CASSQDGNGVTEAFF TGCGCCAGCAGCCAAGACGGTAACGGGGTCACTGAAGCTTTCTTT
- TRBJ2-7 TRBV2 TRBD1 CASSGQGSVYEQYF TGTGCCAGCAGCGGACAGGGAAGTGTCTACGAGCAGTACTTC
- TRBJ1-1 TRBV6-9 - CASSYSTTPTEAFF TGTGCCAGCAGTTACTCCACTACCCCCACTGAAGCTTTCTTT
- TRBJ2-1 TRBV4-3 TRBD2 CASRRTLAGENNEQFF TGCGCCAGCAGGCGGACCCTAGCGGGGGAAAACAATGAGCAGTTCTTC
- TRBJ2-6 TRBV7-2 - CASSLMPGSSGANVLTF TGTGCCAGCAGCTTAATGCCAGGCTCCTCTGGGGCCAACGTCCTGACTTTC
- TRBJ1-1 TRBV7-6 - CASSSTPGRTEAFF TGTGCCAGCAGCTCAACACCTGGGAGGACTGAAGCTTTCTTT
- TRBJ2-1 TRBV27 TRBD1 CASSSRQGEQFF TGTGCCAGCAGTTCTCGACAGGGGGAGCAGTTCTTC
once TRBJ1-1 TRBV6-5 TRBD1 CASSVTGVVTEAFF TGTGCCAGCAGTGTGACAGGGGTAGTCACTGAAGCTTTCTTT
- TRBJ2-1 TRBV5-8 - CASSSTPGLGYNEQFF TGTGCCAGCAGCTCCACACCGGGACTTGGCTACAATGAGCAGTTCTTC
- TRBJ1-1 TRBV27 - CASSLSRWGGEAFF TGTGCCAGCAGTTTGTCCCGGTGGGGAGGTGAAGCTTTCTTT
- TRBJ1-4 TRBV5-4 TRBD1 CASSRGTGEKLFF TGTGCCAGCAGCCGCGGGACAGGCGAAAAACTGTTTTTT
- TRBJ1-2 TRBV9 TRBD1 CASSARGQGRYGYTF TGTGCCAGCAGCGCGAGGGGACAGGGGCGCTATGGCTACACCTTC
few TRBJ1-6 TRBV28 TRBD1 CASSLLQGAPNSPLHF TGTGCCAGCAGTTTACTCCAGGGGGCGCCGAATTCACCCCTCCACTTT
- TRBJ1-2 TRBV5-6 - CASSLGGESYGYTF TGTGCCAGCAGCTTGGGGGGGGAGAGCTATGGCTACACCTTC
- TRBJ2-5 TRBV7-3 TRBD2 CASSLGPSGGQETQYF TGTGCCAGCAGCTTAGGTCCTAGCGGAGGCCAAGAGACCCAGTACTTC
- TRBJ1-2 TRBV19 TRBD1 CASSIVGTAYGYTF TGTGCCAGTAGTATAGTGGGGACAGCCTATGGCTACACCTTC
once TRBJ1-6 TRBV13 TRBD1 CASAEGQGVNSPLHF TGTGCCAGCGCTGAGGGACAGGGGGTAAATTCACCCCTCCACTTT
- TRBJ2-3 TRBV7-2 TRBD2 CASSSTGGRFDTQYF TGTGCCAGCAGTTCAACGGGGGGGAGGTTTGATACGCAGTATTTT
few TRBJ1-1 TRBV28 - CASSGPQGNTEAFF TGTGCCAGCAGTGGACCCCAGGGCAACACTGAAGCTTTCTTT
- TRBJ2-7 TRBV11-3 TRBD2 CASSRRTSVAYEQYF TGTGCCAGCAGCAGGAGGACTAGCGTAGCCTACGAGCAGTACTTC
- TRBJ2-7 TRBV27 - CASSPGPYSYEQYF TGTGCCAGCAGTCCTGGCCCTTACTCCTACGAGCAGTACTTC
- TRBJ2-1 TRBV11-3 - CASSLDRLLGYEQFF TGTGCCAGCAGCTTAGACAGACTGCTCGGGTATGAGCAGTTCTTC
once TRBJ2-3 TRBV9 - CASSVKQFTDTQYF TGTGCCAGCAGCGTAAAACAGTTCACAGATACGCAGTATTTT
- TRBJ1-2 TRBV6-9 TRBD1 CASSYAQGGAYGYTF TGTGCCAGCAGTTACGCACAGGGGGGGGCCTATGGCTACACCTTC
- TRBJ1-1 TRBV2 TRBD1 CASSEGRGQGARGTEAFF TGTGCCAGCAGTGAAGGGCGGGGACAGGGGGCCCGGGGCACTGAAGCTTTCTTT
few TRBJ1-4 TRBV28 - CASSSVGHTNREKLFF TGTGCCAGCAGTTCTGTCGGACACACAAATCGTGAAAAACTGTTTTTT
- TRBJ2-6 TRBV6-6 - CASSVGPGGANVLTF TGTGCCAGCAGTGTCGGCCCGGGAGGGGCCAACGTCCTGACTTTC
few TRBJ1-5 TRBV30 TRBD1 CAWSRGTGSNQPQHF TGTGCCTGGAGTAGGGGGACAGGGTCCAATCAGCCCCAGCATTTT
few TRBJ1-1 TRBV28 - CASSLTGEKAFF TGTGCCAGCAGTCTGACAGGAGAAAAGGCTTTCTTT
few TRBJ1-2 TRBV10-2 TRBD1 CASSDSDRGYGYTF TGCGCCAGCAGTGACTCGGACAGGGGCTATGGCTACACCTTC
- TRBJ1-2 TRBV28 - CASSIPPFLLYGYTF TGTGCCAGCAGTATCCCGCCCTTCCTGCTATATGGCTACACCTTC
few TRBJ1-2 TRBV27 - CASRDDRFGYTF TGTGCCAGCAGGGACGACAGATTCGGCTACACCTTC
- TRBJ1-4 TRBV9 - CASSPFMGQEKLFF TGTGCCAGCAGCCCTTTCATGGGGCAAGAAAAACTGTTTTTT